The rows below give T cell receptor beta chains drawn from one sample of a study of T cell responses to AZD1222 COVID-19 vaccine. This table comes from immunoSEQ multiplex PCR, and its TCRdb copy is limited to in-frame clones, with some not included. The sample consists of about 270,000 clones, around 93% of them appearing once. Specimen: peripheral blood, collected 28 days after the second AZD1222 dose. The receptors come from an adult who received the AZD1222 COVID-19 vaccine. Each CDR3 is given with its conserved first and last residue. Each record gives: CDR3 DNA, CDR3 protein, D gene, V gene, clone size, J gene. The D gene is left open where the match is weak. For some rows the clone size is stated as once, few or many, or as a class when expanded; others skip it.

TGTGCCAGCAGTACAGGGGGTCCCTATGGCTACACCTTC CASSTGGPYGYTF TRBD1 TRBV12-3/TRBV12-4 NA TRBJ1-2
TGCGCCAGCAGCCAAGCGGGCGCGGGGGGTGGCTACGAGCAGTACTTC CASSQAGAGGGYEQYF TRBD2 TRBV4-1 NA TRBJ2-7
TGTGCCACCAGCAGAGGACTAGCGGGAGAACTCGGAACCTACGAGCAGTACTTC CATSRGLAGELGTYEQYF TRBD2 TRBV15 NA TRBJ2-7
TGTGCCAGTAGTATTGGGGGATCCTACGAGCAGTACTTC CASSIGGSYEQYF NA TRBV19 NA TRBJ2-7
TGTGCCAGCAGAGGGGGGCGGGATTCACCCCTCCACTTT CASRGGRDSPLHF NA TRBV2 NA TRBJ1-6
TGCGCCAGCAGCCCTGACGGATACTCTGGAAACACCATATATTTT CASSPDGYSGNTIYF NA TRBV5-1 once TRBJ1-3
TGTGCCAGCAGCCCGGGGGAGACCCAGTACTTC CASSPGETQYF NA TRBV3-1/TRBV3-2 NA TRBJ2-5
TGCGCCAGCAGCATAAATGAGCTGGCTACGCAGTATTTT CASSINELATQYF NA TRBV5-1 NA TRBJ2-3
TGTGCCAGCAGCCCCGTAGCGGGGGTGCGGGACGAGCAGTACTTC CASSPVAGVRDEQYF TRBD2 TRBV28 NA TRBJ2-7
TGTGCCAGCAGTTTGAAGAACACCGGGGAGCTGTTTTTT CASSLKNTGELFF NA TRBV27 NA TRBJ2-2
TGCGCCAGCAGCCCGGACAGTAGTCCTAGCACAGATACGCAGTATTTT CASSPDSSPSTDTQYF NA TRBV5-1 NA TRBJ2-3
TGTGCCACCAGCGGTAACAGGGGTGGAAATGAAAAACTGTTTTTT CATSGNRGGNEKLFF TRBD1 TRBV15 NA TRBJ1-4
TGTGCCAGCAGTTCGGGACAGGCGCTATACAATGAGCAGTTCTTC CASSSGQALYNEQFF TRBD1 TRBV6-2/TRBV6-3 NA TRBJ2-1
TGTGCCAGCAGCCCGGCGGGGGCGAATGGCTACACCTTC CASSPAGANGYTF NA TRBV28 NA TRBJ1-2
TGTGCCAGCAGCTTAACCCAGGCCCTATCCTACGAGCAGTACTTC CASSLTQALSYEQYF NA TRBV7-3 NA TRBJ2-7
TGTGCCAGCGGGACGAGCTCCTACGAGCAGTACTTC CASGTSSYEQYF NA TRBV10-3 NA TRBJ2-7
TGTGCCAGCAGTCCCGTTTTCGCCAGCTCCTACAATGAGCAGTTCTTC CASSPVFASSYNEQFF NA TRBV27 NA TRBJ2-1
TGCGCCAGCAGCCAAGATTATGCGAGCTCCTATAATTCACCCCTCCACTTT CASSQDYASSYNSPLHF NA TRBV4-3 NA TRBJ1-6
TGTGCCAGCAGTTTAGGTACGGTTACTGAAGCTTTCTTT CASSLGTVTEAFF NA TRBV28 few TRBJ1-1
TGTGCCAGCTCACGTACTAAGGGGGTAGACACTGAAGCTTTCTTT CASSRTKGVDTEAFF NA TRBV18 NA TRBJ1-1
TGTGCCAGCAGACCATCCGAGGACAGTGGCTACACCTTC CASRPSEDSGYTF NA TRBV5-4 NA TRBJ1-2
TGTGCCAGTAGTACACCTCGAACAGGCGGAAACACCATATATTTT CASSTPRTGGNTIYF NA TRBV19 NA TRBJ1-3
TGTGCCAGCAGCGTAGGGCTTGATTCACCCCTCCACTTT CASSVGLDSPLHF NA TRBV9 NA TRBJ1-6
TGTGCCAGCAGTCCCCGGGTCCCCACCGGGTTCGGGCCTAATTCACCCCTCCACTTT CASSPRVPTGFGPNSPLHF NA TRBV6-4 NA TRBJ1-6
TGTGCCAGCAGCCCTTACAGGGGAGAGAATTCACCCCTCCACTTT CASSPYRGENSPLHF TRBD1 TRBV9 NA TRBJ1-6
TGTGCCAGCAGCACATTGACTAGCGGGAGTCCGAGTGAGCAGTTCTTC CASSTLTSGSPSEQFF TRBD2 TRBV7-2 NA TRBJ2-1
TGTGCCAGCAGTTACGCAGGGAGTCAGCCCCAGCATTTT CASSYAGSQPQHF NA TRBV6-5 NA TRBJ1-5
TGTGCCTGGAGTGCCATAGCGGGAAGGTCAGATACGCAGTATTTT CAWSAIAGRSDTQYF TRBD2 TRBV30 NA TRBJ2-3